The 10 T cell receptor beta chains reported below all come from one sample, sequenced in a study of blood T cells in healthy people across ages. With a J-beta primer mix and a sample-barcoded 5' primer, a second PCR ran about 6 to 11 cycles. One entry per CDR3 protein, called by TCRdb with MiXCR from the 5' RACE reads. The sample has about 620,000 distinct CDR3 sequences; 40% to 65% are singletons. The sequencing sample was made of blood. All receptors derive from a woman of 80 years or more in good health.

In this sample, this clonotype turned up many times. The chain's CDR3 is CSAPSRLAGGANYNEQFF. As DNA, the CDR3 is TGCAGTGCCCCGTCACGGCTAGCGGGAGGGGCGAACTACAATGAGCAGTTCTTC. V and J are TRBV20-1 and TRBJ2-1, with 12 positions matching TRBD2. V dropped 6 bases and J dropped 3; count of bases not matched to a gene: 15. Germline V gene data show CDR1 as DFQATT and CDR2 as SNEGSKA (reference sequence). The CDR3 is 18 amino acids.

This clonotype was detected only once. The chain combines TRBV2 with TRBJ2-6; no definite D call. Germline V gene data show CDR1 as SNHLY and CDR2 as FYNNEI. This CDR3 has 13 residues. The V end was cut by 1 base, the J end by 5 bases, with 3 bases between. The CDR3 DNA is TGTGCCAGCAGTGAAGATCGGGCCAACGTCCTGACTTTC. Amino acid sequence: CASSEDRANVLTF.

This clonotype has ten or more counts. The chain links TRBV3-1 to TRBJ2-1; 11 nucleotides align to TRBD2. Germline values: CDR1 LGHDT, CDR2 YNNKEL (reference sequence). The junction had 8 bases not matched to a gene; V was cut back by 1 base and J by 9 bases. The CDR3 spans 16 residues. The CDR3 reads CASSQGWLAGGSEQFF. The CDR3 DNA reads as TGTGCCAGCAGCCAAGGGTGGCTAGCGGGGGGAAGTGAGCAGTTCTTC.

This clonotype appeared many times. The chain has TRBV29-1 and TRBJ2-5; no definite D call. Germline CDR1 is SQVTM and CDR2 is ANQGSEA. The CDR3 runs to 12 residues. Trimming stripped 4 bases from V and 5 bases from J, with 11 bases between. The DNA of the CDR3 is TGCAGCGTTGGTCGGACGCAGGAGACCCAGTACTTC. This gives the protein CSVGRTQETQYF.

This clonotype has ten or more counts. V is TRBV28 and J is TRBJ1-1, with D unclear. The CDR3 extends over 12 amino acids. Trimming took 1 base from V and 7 from J, leaving 7 bases between them. Germline CDR1 and CDR2: MDHEN and SYDVKM. The CDR3 sequence: CASSLSRGEAFF. CDR3 bases: TGTGCCAGCAGTTTATCGCGGGGTGAAGCTTTCTTT.

This clonotype was counted only a few times. This chain connects TRBV6-2 or TRBV6-3 to TRBJ1-4, with D unresolved. The CDR3 covers 12 residues. With 2 bases removed from V and 3 bases from J, the gap between germline ends came to 1 base. CDR1 is MNHEY, CDR2 SVGEGT, per germline. CDR3 DNA: TGTGCCAGCAGTTACGCTAATGAAAAACTGTTTTTT. Translated: CASSYANEKLFF.

In its sample, this clonotype was seen many times. The chain is built from TRBV30 and TRBJ1-2, with D tentatively TRBD1 (5 bases). This CDR3 contains 14 residues. Trimming shortened V by 2 bases and J by 5 bases, and 15 bases separated the two germline ends. CDR1 is GTSNPN, CDR2 SVGIG, per germline (reference sequence). The CDR3: CAWSISGAQYGYTF. Written as DNA, the CDR3 is TGTGCCTGGAGTATCTCCGGGGCACAATATGGCTACACCTTC. Full variable domain (outside the CDR3, taken from reference TRBV30 and TRBJ1-2): SQTIHQWPATLVQPVGSPLSLECTVEGTSNPNLYWYRQAAGRGLQLLFYSVGIGQISSEVPQNLSASRPQDRQFILSSKKLLLSDSGFYLCAWSISGAQYGYTFGSGTRLTVV.

On this clonotype: Possible read error: a much larger clone is one base away. The rearrangement joins TRBV12-3 or TRBV12-4 to TRBJ2-4; 11 bases are a match to TRBD1. The J call may be wrong; the DNA end is better matched by TRBJ2-7. This CDR3 comprises 16 residues. This CDR3 is CANSLMAGQGVYEQYF. The CDR3 DNA sequence: TGTGCCAACAGTTTAATGGCGGGACAGGGGGTGTACGAGCAGTACTTC.

The V and J genes are TRBV6-5 and TRBJ2-6; D ambiguous. The germline gives CDR1 MNHEY, CDR2 SVGAGI. This CDR3 has 16 amino acids. Trimming took off 7 bases at V and 1 base at J, with 14 bases between the two ends. CDR3 DNA sequence: TGTGCCAGCATCTCAACCAGTGGATCTGGGGCCAACGTCCTGACTTTC. It translates to CASISTSGSGANVLTF.

The rearrangement links TRBV29-1 to TRBJ2-3; 9 nucleotides agree with TRBD1. The CDR3 totals 15 residues. The germline V gene encodes CDR1 SQVTM and CDR2 ANQGSEA. The V segment lost 7 bases and the J segment 0 bases; nucleotides outside the gene matches: 8. The CDR3 DNA reads TGCAGCGCCGGGGGACAGGGTCAAAGCACAGATACGCAGTATTTT. It is translated as CSAGGQGQSTDTQYF.